This T cell receptor beta chain was found in a study of patients and donors after allogeneic stem cell transplantation. TCRdb reanalysed the RT-PCR reads using MiXCR and keeps one entry per CDR3 protein. The data hold 150,000 to 250,000 distinct CDR3 sequences, with roughly 40% observed a single time. The CDR3 is made up of 15 amino acids. V lost 5 bases to trimming and J lost 4 bases, with 15 bases between them. This receptor was obtained from a human donor who was either an allogeneic HSCT recipient or a stem cell or donor lymphocyte infusion donor (not recorded which). It is not recorded whose cells these are; they may come from a transplant donor. The sample was blood, either unsorted or a sorted T cell fraction (not recorded which). The gene calls are TRBV12-3 or TRBV12-4 and TRBJ1-3, with D maybe TRBD1 (6 bases). The chain's CDR3 is CASSVTGPGGNTIYF. For the CDR3, the DNA is TGTGCCAGCAGTGTGACAGGACCCGGCGGAAACACCATATATTTT.